This is a list of T cell receptor beta chains from one sample in a study of control samples from healthy donors and cancer patients. Sequenced by immunoSEQ multiplex PCR; TCRdb stores in-frame clones only, minus some. The sample includes 120,000 or so clones, roughly 90% seen only once; the top ten take around 3.9%. The sequenced sample was PBMCs. The receptors come from a woman aged 60 to 75 with lung cancer. The CDR3 runs from the conserved cysteine through the conserved F or W. D genes are given only for firm matches. Size is omitted from some rows. Given values are once, few, many or a class for expanded clones.

clone_size	j_call	v_call	d_call	cdr3_nt	cdr3_aa
once	TRBJ2-5	TRBV19	TRBD1	TGTGCCAGTAGTAACCAGGGGGCGGTAGAGACCCAGTACTTC	CASSNQGAVETQYF
-	TRBJ2-2	TRBV14	TRBD2	TGTGCCAGCAGCCAAGAGATAGGTCTAGCGGGAGTTCAGCTGTTTTTT	CASSQEIGLAGVQLFF
-	TRBJ2-1	TRBV11-3	-	TGTGCCAGCAGCTCGCCAGCAGGTGGGATATACAATGAGCAGTTCTTC	CASSSPAGGIYNEQFF
-	TRBJ1-1	TRBV27	-	TGTGCCAGCAGTTTAGAGCCTCCCCAGGGATATGAAGCTTTCTTT	CASSLEPPQGYEAFF
-	TRBJ2-5	TRBV19	TRBD1	TGTGCCAGTAGTATCGGGACAGGGGTTACAGAGACCCAGTACTTC	CASSIGTGVTETQYF
-	TRBJ1-4	TRBV7-9	TRBD1	TGTGCCAGCAGCTTTAAACAGGGGGCCGAGGAAAAACTGTTTTTT	CASSFKQGAEEKLFF
once	TRBJ1-3	TRBV7-9	-	TGTGCCAGCAGCTTATGGGGGGCGCGATCCAAACACACCATATATTTT	CASSLWGARSKHTIYF
-	TRBJ1-2	TRBV24-1	-	TGTGCCACCAGTGAGAATAACAGATATGGCTACACCTTC	CATSENNRYGYTF
-	TRBJ1-1	TRBV6-5	-	TGTGCCAGCAGTTACTCCAGGAACACTGAAGCTTTCTTT	CASSYSRNTEAFF
-	TRBJ2-7	TRBV19	TRBD1	TGTGCCAGTAGTCAGGCAGGGGGCTACGAGCAGTACTTC	CASSQAGGYEQYF
-	TRBJ2-7	TRBV2	TRBD1	TGTGCCAGCAGTGGTCGGACAGGCCTCACCTACGAGCAGTACTTC	CASSGRTGLTYEQYF
-	TRBJ1-1	TRBV5-1	TRBD1	TGCGCCAGCAGCTTGACAGGGGACGTGAACACTGAAGCTTTCTTT	CASSLTGDVNTEAFF
-	TRBJ2-7	TRBV7-3	TRBD1	TGTGCCAGCAGCTCAACCCCGGGACAGTACGAGCAGTACTTC	CASSSTPGQYEQYF
-	TRBJ1-1	TRBV27	-	TGTGCCAGCAGTCCTTACGGGGGTCGGGTGAACACTGAAGCTTTCTTT	CASSPYGGRVNTEAFF
-	TRBJ1-2	TRBV3-1/TRBV3-2	-	TGTGCCAGCAGTCCCTGGGACCGCCGTGGGTATGGCTACACCTTC	CASSPWDRRGYGYTF
-	TRBJ1-1	TRBV5-4	-	TGTGCCAGCAGTTCTGATCCTAACACTGAAGCTTTCTTT	CASSSDPNTEAFF
-	TRBJ2-1	TRBV7-3	TRBD1	TGTGCCAGCAGCTCATCCGGGACAGGCTACAATGAGCAGTTCTTC	CASSSSGTGYNEQFF
once	TRBJ1-4	TRBV11-2	-	TGTGCCAGCAGCTTAAAAGGGGAGGCTAATGAAAAACTGTTTTTT	CASSLKGEANEKLFF
-	TRBJ2-1	TRBV5-1	-	TGCGCCAGCAGACCGATGACAGGAATCTCCTACAATGAGCAGTTCTTC	CASRPMTGISYNEQFF
-	TRBJ2-7	TRBV11-3	TRBD2	TGTGCCAGCAGCTCAAGTTCACTAGCGGGAGCATACTTC	CASSSSSLAGAYF
-	TRBJ2-5	TRBV12-5	-	TGTGCTAGTGCGGCTGGAGAGACCCAGTACTTC	CASAAGETQYF
-	TRBJ2-1	TRBV5-1	-	TGCGCCAGCAGCTTGGACTTGTCGGGTATTTACAATGAGCAGTTCTTC	CASSLDLSGIYNEQFF
-	TRBJ2-3	TRBV6-2/TRBV6-3	TRBD1	TGTGCCAGCAGTTACTCGGGGACAGGGGGTTCGCAGTATTTT	CASSYSGTGGSQYF
-	TRBJ1-6	TRBV3-1/TRBV3-2	-	TGTGCCAGCAGCCAAGAAGGGTGGAATTCACCCCTCCACTTT	CASSQEGWNSPLHF
-	TRBJ2-1	TRBV9	-	TGTGCCAGCAGCGCTAGGACAGTGCACTCCTACAATGAGCAGTTCTTC	CASSARTVHSYNEQFF
-	TRBJ1-1	TRBV5-1	-	TGCGCCAGCAAAAGGGCGATAACCACTGAAGCTTTCTTT	CASKRAITTEAFF
-	TRBJ2-7	TRBV5-6	-	TGTGCCAGCAGCGCACTTGACGTCAGGGGCTCCTACGAGCAGTACTTC	CASSALDVRGSYEQYF
-	TRBJ2-1	TRBV7-9	TRBD2	TGTGCCAGCAGCCCGACTAGCGGGGCCTACAATGAGCAGTTCTTC	CASSPTSGAYNEQFF
-	TRBJ2-1	TRBV12-3/TRBV12-4	-	TGTGCCAGCAGTCCCAGGGCCCGACGGGAGCAGTTCTTC	CASSPRARREQFF
-	TRBJ2-1	TRBV19	TRBD1	TGTGCCAGTAGTTCGGGGACAGGGCTGAATGAGCAGTTCTTC	CASSSGTGLNEQFF
-	TRBJ2-5	TRBV3-1/TRBV3-2	-	TGTGCCAGCAGCCAAGACCGACAGGTACAAGAGACCCAGTACTTC	CASSQDRQVQETQYF
-	TRBJ2-1	TRBV2	TRBD2	TGTGCCAGCAGTGAAACGGTAGCGGGGCCCAATGAGCAGTTCTTC	CASSETVAGPNEQFF
once	TRBJ2-1	TRBV5-1	TRBD1	TGCGCCAGCAGCTTTAACAGGGGGCGGAATGAGCAGTTCTTC	CASSFNRGRNEQFF
-	TRBJ1-5	TRBV2	-	TGTGCCAGCAGTGCCGGCCTTAGCAATCAGCCCCAGCATTTT	CASSAGLSNQPQHF
-	TRBJ2-1	TRBV10-3	TRBD2	TGTGCCATCAACGGACTAGCGGACAATGAGCAGTTCTTC	CAINGLADNEQFF
-	TRBJ2-1	TRBV5-1	TRBD1	TGCGCCAGCAGCCCTGGGACAGGGGCCTACAATGAGCAGTTCTTC	CASSPGTGAYNEQFF
once	TRBJ1-1	TRBV9	-	TGTGCCAGCAGTCTTTCATCCTCAGGGTTGGACACTGAAGCTTTCTTT	CASSLSSSGLDTEAFF
-	TRBJ2-3	TRBV4-2	TRBD2	TGTGCCAGCAGGTTAGCGGGAGGGCCCGACACAGATACGCAGTATTTT	CASRLAGGPDTDTQYF
-	TRBJ2-1	TRBV2	TRBD2	TGTGCCAGCGGGGGACTAGCGGCTAACAATGAGCAGTTCTTC	CASGGLAANNEQFF
-	TRBJ1-1	TRBV11-1	-	TGTGCCAGCAGTAGCATGGACGGGAACACTGAAGCTTTCTTT	CASSSMDGNTEAFF
-	TRBJ2-7	TRBV11-3	-	TGTGCCAGCAGCTTAGACCGGGACCTCTCCTACGAGCAGTACTTC	CASSLDRDLSYEQYF
-	TRBJ1-6	TRBV11-2	-	TGTGCCAGCAGCTTCGACGCACCAAGCTCCTATAATTCACCCCTCCACTTT	CASSFDAPSSYNSPLHF
-	TRBJ2-1	TRBV18	-	TGTGCCAGCTCCCTAGGAATACAATCTAAGTTCTTC	CASSLGIQSKFF
-	TRBJ2-1	TRBV2	TRBD2	TGTGCCAGCAGCTCCGGGACTAGCAGTCAAGGTGAGCAGTTCTTC	CASSSGTSSQGEQFF
-	TRBJ2-1	TRBV19	-	TGTGCCAGTAGTATAGAGCAGGGTCCCCCCTACAATGAGCAGTTCTTC	CASSIEQGPPYNEQFF
-	TRBJ1-3	TRBV18	-	TGTGCCAGCTCACCATCCCAACAGGGCTTCTCTGGAAACACCATATATTTT	CASSPSQQGFSGNTIYF
-	TRBJ1-3	TRBV3-1/TRBV3-2	-	TGTGCCAGCAGCCCCCTCTCTGGAAACACCATATATTTT	CASSPLSGNTIYF
-	TRBJ2-2	TRBV5-1	TRBD1	TGCGCCAGCAGACTCCAGGGGGACACCGGGGAGCTGTTTTTT	CASRLQGDTGELFF
-	TRBJ1-1	TRBV4-2	TRBD1	TGTGCCAGCAGCCAGTCGACAGGGAGGAACACTGAAGCTTTCTTT	CASSQSTGRNTEAFF
-	TRBJ2-7	TRBV29-1	TRBD1	TGCAGCGTTGAAAGTGGGACAGGGACCTACGAGCAGTACTTC	CSVESGTGTYEQYF
-	TRBJ2-2	TRBV7-2	-	TGTGCCAGCAGCTTAGCGACCACCGGGGAGCTGTTTTTT	CASSLATTGELFF
-	TRBJ2-6	TRBV2	-	TGTGCCAGCAATCCTCAAACTGGGGCCAACGTCCTGACTTTC	CASNPQTGANVLTF
few	TRBJ1-2	TRBV6-5	TRBD1	TGTGCCAGCAAAAAATCGACAGGGGGTTACGGTGGCTACACCTTC	CASKKSTGGYGGYTF
-	TRBJ1-1	TRBV9	TRBD1	TGTGCCAGCAGCGCCTCCCTTAATCCGGACAGGGGTAACACTGAAGCTTTCTTT	CASSASLNPDRGNTEAFF
-	TRBJ2-3	TRBV29-1	-	TGCAGCGTTGAAAGAGAACACGTCAGGTATTTT	CSVEREHVRYF